The rows below give T cell receptor beta chains drawn from one sample of a study of blood T cell repertoires in COVID-19. Data came from immunoSEQ multiplex PCR; TCRdb stores just in-frame clones and leaves some out. The sample holds 250,000 to 300,000 clones, around 90% seen once. Sequencing input: PBMCs or T cells enriched from blood (not recorded which). The receptors were sampled from a woman in her forties with acute COVID-19. CDR3s include the opening cysteine and the closing phenylalanine or tryptophan. D genes are given only for firm matches. The size of a clone is reported for some rows only, either as once, few or many, or as a class for expanded clones.

TRBJ1-1,TRBD1,NA,TRBV30,CAWRYPDRAKYTEAFF,TGTGCCTGGCGCTACCCGGACAGGGCGAAATACACTGAAGCTTTCTTT
TRBJ1-2,TRBD1,once,TRBV13,CASSLKGRGNYGYTF,TGTGCCAGCAGCTTAAAGGGCAGGGGGAACTATGGCTACACCTTC
TRBJ1-5,TRBD1,NA,TRBV27,CASSSGQGWDQPQHF,TGTGCCAGCAGTTCCGGACAGGGATGGGATCAGCCCCAGCATTTT
TRBJ2-1,TRBD2,NA,TRBV2,CASRATSGGANEQFF,TGTGCCAGCAGGGCGACTAGCGGGGGGGCCAATGAGCAGTTCTTC
TRBJ2-3,TRBD2,NA,TRBV4-1,CASSQGVGSGRYTDTQYF,TGCGCCAGCAGCCAAGGGGTCGGTAGCGGGAGATATACAGATACGCAGTATTTT
TRBJ1-2,NA,NA,TRBV9,CASSADYGYTF,TGTGCCAGCAGCGCAGATTATGGCTACACCTTC
TRBJ2-5,TRBD1,few,TRBV5-5,CASSPGDRAIRETQYF,TGTGCCAGCAGCCCGGGGGACAGGGCGATCAGGGAGACCCAGTACTTC
TRBJ2-5,TRBD1,NA,TRBV9,CASSVDRGRGETQYF,TGTGCCAGCAGCGTAGATAGGGGGCGCGGGGAGACCCAGTACTTC
TRBJ2-3,TRBD2,NA,TRBV7-2,CASSFGRLAKGDTQYF,TGTGCCAGCAGCTTCGGCCGACTAGCGAAAGGAGATACGCAGTATTTT
TRBJ2-2,TRBD2,NA,TRBV11-2,CASSPRGGPNTGELFF,TGTGCCAGCAGCCCGCGGGGAGGGCCGAACACCGGGGAGCTGTTTTTT
TRBJ1-1,NA,NA,TRBV21-1,CASSKENRGSSETEAFF,TGTGCCAGCAGCAAAGAGAACAGGGGATCATCGGAAACTGAAGCTTTCTTT
TRBJ2-1,TRBD2,once,TRBV11-2,CASSSVRGSSYNEQFF,TGTGCCAGCAGCTCGGTACGCGGGAGCTCCTACAATGAGCAGTTCTTC
TRBJ2-7,TRBD1,NA,TRBV7-8,CASSLGQGQYEQYF,TGTGCCAGCAGCCTGGGACAGGGGCAGTACGAGCAGTACTTC
TRBJ1-4,TRBD1,NA,TRBV3-1/TRBV3-2,CASSQVGTGGIGEKLFF,TGTGCCAGCAGCCAGGTCGGAACAGGGGGGATAGGTGAAAAACTGTTTTTT
TRBJ1-5,NA,NA,TRBV19,CASSEAGNQPQHF,TGTGCCAGTAGTGAGGCAGGCAATCAGCCCCAGCATTTT
TRBJ1-2,NA,NA,TRBV27,CASSFSGRSKGYTF,TGTGCCAGCAGTTTTTCAGGGAGGTCGAAGGGCTACACCTTC
TRBJ1-6,TRBD1,NA,TRBV7-3,CASSRDSRRSPLHF,TGTGCCAGCAGCAGGGACAGTAGACGGTCACCCCTCCACTTT
TRBJ1-1,TRBD1,once,TRBV6-2/TRBV6-3,CASSYPNLGQGSTEAFF,TGTGCCAGCAGTTACCCGAACCTAGGACAGGGAAGCACTGAAGCTTTCTTT
TRBJ2-3,TRBD1,NA,TRBV5-1,CASSLGTAWADTQYF,TGCGCCAGCAGCCTCGGGACAGCTTGGGCAGATACGCAGTATTTT
TRBJ2-7,NA,NA,TRBV5-1,CASSLGRVLGEQYF,TGCGCCAGCAGCTTGGGCAGGGTCCTCGGCGAGCAGTACTTC
TRBJ1-2,NA,few,TRBV3-1/TRBV3-2,CASSQDGRQGNYGYTF,TGTGCCAGCAGCCAAGATGGGAGACAAGGGAACTATGGCTACACCTTC
TRBJ1-5,NA,NA,TRBV19,CASSFGGNQPQHF,TGTGCCAGTTCCTTCGGGGGCAATCAGCCCCAGCATTTT
TRBJ2-2,NA,NA,TRBV5-1,CASEGQNTGELFF,TGCGCCAGCGAGGGACAGAACACCGGGGAGCTGTTTTTT
TRBJ1-2,NA,few,TRBV11-2,CASSLDPNGYTF,TGTGCCAGCAGCTTAGATCCCAATGGCTACACCTTC
TRBJ1-2,NA,NA,TRBV11-2,CASSLDRTGYTF,TGTGCCAGCAGCTTGGACCGGACAGGCTACACCTTC
TRBJ1-4,TRBD1,NA,TRBV5-1,CASSTGGAGEKLFF,TGCGCCAGCAGCACAGGGGGCGCGGGTGAAAAACTGTTTTTT
TRBJ1-2,NA,NA,TRBV6-5,CASSYSLGGAYGYTF,TGTGCCAGCAGTTACTCCCTAGGGGGAGCCTATGGCTACACCTTC
TRBJ1-2,TRBD1,NA,TRBV5-1,CASSLVGGSGYGYTF,TGCGCCAGCAGCTTGGTAGGGGGCAGTGGCTATGGCTACACCTTC
TRBJ2-5,TRBD1,NA,TRBV3-1/TRBV3-2,CASSQEHGTRDRGPQETQYF,TGTGCCAGCAGCCAAGAACACGGGACCCGGGACAGGGGGCCCCAAGAGACCCAGTACTTC
TRBJ2-7,TRBD2,once,TRBV27,CASSTRGGPSYEQYF,TGTGCCAGCAGTACGCGCGGGGGGCCCTCCTACGAGCAGTACTTC
TRBJ2-7,NA,NA,TRBV20-1,CSASLPRQASYEQYF,TGCAGTGCTAGTCTGCCCCGACAGGCCTCCTACGAGCAGTACTTC
TRBJ1-1,NA,NA,TRBV13,CASSSTGTEAFF,TGTGCCAGCAGCTCGACGGGCACTGAAGCTTTCTTT
TRBJ2-7,TRBD2,NA,TRBV7-8,CASSPSGRSEQYF,TGTGCCAGCAGTCCTAGCGGGAGAAGCGAGCAGTACTTC
TRBJ2-2,NA,NA,TRBV24-1,CATSDTSRTDTGGRARLFF,TGTGCCACCAGTGATACTTCCCGGACGGATACGGGGGGCCGGGCGAGACTGTTTTTT
TRBJ2-3,TRBD2,NA,TRBV24-1,CATSIGQTSGDLTDTQYF,TGTGCCACCAGTATCGGACAGACTAGCGGGGATCTCACAGATACGCAGTATTTT
TRBJ1-1,NA,NA,TRBV12-3/TRBV12-4,CASRRDSNTEAFF,TGTGCCAGCAGAAGGGACTCCAACACTGAAGCTTTCTTT
TRBJ2-5,NA,NA,TRBV7-9,CASSLGGYQETQYF,TGTGCCAGCAGCTTAGGAGGTTACCAAGAGACCCAGTACTTC
TRBJ1-6,TRBD1,NA,TRBV18,CASSTLGTDYNSPLHF,TGTGCCAGCTCAACCCTGGGGACAGACTATAATTCACCCCTCCACTTT
TRBJ2-7,NA,once,TRBV6-5,CASGRGAAYEQYF,TGTGCCAGCGGTCGGGGGGCTGCCTACGAGCAGTACTTC
TRBJ2-5,TRBD2,once,TRBV28,CASSGTSTSREETQYF,TGTGCCAGCTCCGGGACTAGCACATCGAGAGAAGAGACCCAGTACTTC
TRBJ2-7,NA,NA,TRBV7-2,CASSPGHRQGNEQYF,TGTGCCAGCAGCCCGGGACACCGCCAGGGCAACGAGCAGTACTTC
TRBJ2-5,TRBD2,NA,TRBV7-2,CASSFRVGGQETQYF,TGTGCCAGCAGCTTCCGTGTGGGGGGGCAAGAGACCCAGTACTTC
TRBJ1-5,NA,NA,TRBV7-8,CASSLVQSSNQPQHF,TGTGCCAGCAGCTTAGTACAGTCTAGCAATCAGCCCCAGCATTTT
TRBJ1-3,TRBD1,NA,TRBV27,CASSSHRGRGAGNTIYF,TGTGCCAGCAGTTCCCACAGGGGAAGGGGGGCTGGAAACACCATATATTTT
TRBJ1-5,NA,once,TRBV7-9,CASSDLDSSNQPQHF,TGTGCCAGCAGCGATCTTGACAGCTCCAATCAGCCCCAGCATTTT
TRBJ2-7,NA,NA,TRBV7-2,CASSYQGGDSYEQYF,TGTGCCAGCAGCTACCAAGGGGGGGATTCCTACGAGCAGTACTTC
TRBJ2-3,TRBD1,NA,TRBV5-6,CASSPGRDRGTDTQYF,TGTGCCAGCAGCCCCGGCCGGGACAGGGGTACAGATACGCAGTATTTT
TRBJ2-1,NA,NA,TRBV11-3,CASSLGGVGGSSYNEQFF,TGTGCCAGCAGCTTAGGAGGAGTTGGTGGAAGCTCCTACAATGAGCAGTTCTTC
TRBJ2-1,TRBD1,NA,TRBV18,CASSPDRAYNEQFF,TGTGCCAGCTCACCCGACAGGGCTTACAATGAGCAGTTCTTC
TRBJ1-5,NA,NA,TRBV6-2/TRBV6-3,CASSDSAGYQPQHF,TGTGCCAGCAGCGACAGCGCAGGGTATCAGCCCCAGCATTTT
TRBJ1-5,NA,NA,TRBV4-3,CASTKGVGNQPQHF,TGCGCCAGCACCAAGGGGGTGGGCAATCAGCCCCAGCATTTT
TRBJ1-1,TRBD1,once,TRBV18,CASSPGRGHTEAFF,TGTGCCAGCTCACCGGGCAGGGGGCACACTGAAGCTTTCTTT